This entry lists 12 T cell receptor beta chains sequenced from one sample in a study of CD8 T cells in ankylosing spondylitis. Using its own MiXCR run on the 5' RACE reads, TCRdb lists one record per CDR3 protein. The repertoire includes some 100,000 distinct CDR3 sequences, roughly 8% of them detected once, and nearly 10% sits in the top ten. Material for sequencing was blood, either unsorted or a sorted T cell fraction (not recorded which). Receptor source: a male donor with ankylosing spondylitis or in good health (not recorded which).

This clonotype was counted only a few times. This chain joins TRBV6-1 and TRBJ1-1; D is perhaps TRBD1 (6 bases). Germline V gives CDR1 MNHNS, CDR2 SASEGT. The length of the CDR3 is 15 residues. The germline V and J ends were trimmed by 5 bases and 1 base, with 14 bases remaining between them. Here the CDR3 reads CASSPPGGRNTEAFF. The CDR3 nucleotides are TGTGCCAGCAGTCCGCCCGGGGGGCGGAACACTGAAGCTTTCTTT.

This clonotype has a count of ten or more. The chain is built from TRBV7-2 and TRBJ2-1; 13 bases fit TRBD2. CDR1 SGHTA and CDR2 FQGNSA come from the germline V gene. This CDR3 spans 16 amino acids. Trimming cost V 1 base and J 5 bases; bases outside gene matches: 2. Here the CDR3 reads CASSLVGTSGDNEQFF. DNA for the CDR3: TGTGCCAGCAGCTTAGTCGGGACTAGCGGGGACAATGAGCAGTTCTTC. Full variable domain (outside the CDR3, taken from reference TRBV7-2 and TRBJ2-1): GAGVSQSPSNKVTEKGKDVELRCDPISGHTALYWYRQSLGQGLEFLIYFQGNSAPDKSGLPSDRFSAERTGGSVSTLTIQRTQQEDSAVYLCASSLVGTSGDNEQFFGPGTRLTVL.

This clonotype was found many times. The rearrangement links TRBV25-1 to TRBJ1-2, with D perhaps matching TRBD1 (5 bases). Germline values: CDR1 MGHDK, CDR2 SYGVNS. This CDR3 comprises 14 residues. Trimming took off 0 bases at V and 6 bases at J, with 11 bases between the two ends. CDR3 amino acids: CASSEYSGVDGYTF. CDR3 coding DNA: TGTGCCAGCAGTGAATATTCGGGGGTAGATGGCTACACCTTC.

This clonotype was seen at least ten times. The chain recombines TRBV4-3 with TRBJ2-5, with a possible D match to TRBD2 (6 bases). Between the trimmed V and J ends, which lost 4 bases and 5 bases, there was a span of 14 bases. Per the germline V gene, CDR1 is LGHNA and CDR2 is YSLEER. The CDR3 has 14 amino acids. Here the CDR3 reads CASSPRLGVETQYF. The CDR3 coding sequence is TGCGCCAGCAGCCCCCGACTAGGGGTGGAGACCCAGTACTTC.

This clonotype was seen many times. This chain uses TRBV24-1 with TRBJ2-1, with D possibly TRBD1 on 6 matching bases. The CDR3 spans 13 residues. Trimming shortened V by 5 bases and J by 7 bases, and 11 bases separated the two germline ends. CDR1 is KGHDR, CDR2 SFDVKD, per germline. The CDR3 region has the DNA TGTGCCACCAGTGCGGGCAGGGGAAATGAGCAGTTCTTC. It codes for CATSAGRGNEQFF.

There are many counts of this clonotype. Here the CDR3 DNA reads TGTGCCAGCAGCTCCCCGGGAGGAGTAACTGAAGCTTTCTTT. Translation gives CASSSPGGVTEAFF. V and J are TRBV5-6 and TRBJ1-1, with D hard to call. Germline V gene data show CDR1 as SGHDT and CDR2 as YYEEEE. This CDR3 contains 14 residues. V was trimmed by 3 bases and J by 5 bases, leaving 14 bases between them.

The sample holds many counts of this clonotype. J is TRBJ1-1 and V is TRBV7-2; D gene unclear. V shed 4 bases and J shed 1 base, with 10 bases lying between them. Germline V gene lookup returns CDR1 SGHTA and CDR2 FQGNSA. This CDR3 contains 14 residues. CDR3 nucleotides: TGTGCCAGCAGCTCCCCTGGGAGGAACACTGAAGCTTTCTTT. This gives the protein CASSSPGRNTEAFF.

The V and J genes are TRBV7-2 and TRBJ1-5; weak D call: TRBD1 (5 bases). Germline CDR1 SGHTA, CDR2 FQGNSA. V shed 5 bases and J shed 6 bases, with 8 bases lying between them. The CDR3 contains 12 residues. CDR3 coding DNA: TGTGCCAGCAGCACGAGGGGTCAGCCCCAGCATTTT. Translation gives CASSTRGQPQHF.

This clonotype has a count of ten or more. Here the CDR3 DNA reads TGTGCCACCAGCAGAGGCACTGAAGCTTTCTTT. Translating it yields CATSRGTEAFF. This sequence joins TRBV15 and TRBJ1-1; unclear D gene. CDR1 is LNHNV, CDR2 YYDKDF, per germline (reference sequence). The CDR3 sequence is 11 residues long. V was clipped by 1 base and J by 4 bases, with 1 base between them.

Many counts were recorded for this clonotype. This chain joins TRBV15 and TRBJ2-3; weak D call: TRBD1 (5 bases). This CDR3 is built from 14 residues. Germline values: CDR1 LNHNV, CDR2 YYDKDF (reference sequence). Trimming shortened V by 3 bases and J by 1 base, and 8 bases separated the two germline ends. CDR3 DNA sequence: TGTGCCACCAGCAGGTCACAGGGCACAGATACGCAGTATTTT. Translation gives CATSRSQGTDTQYF. Supplemented by reference TRBV15 and TRBJ2-3, the full variable domain reads DAMVIQNPRYQVTQFGKPVTLSCSQTLNHNVMYWYQQKSSQAPKLLFHYYDKDFNNEADTPDNFQSRRPNTSFCFLDIRSPGLGDTAMYLCATSRSQGTDTQYFGPGTRLTVL.

This clonotype appeared many times. The chain is built from TRBV5-1 and TRBJ1-3; no reliable D call. CDR1 and CDR2 (germline): SGHRS, YFSETQ. The CDR3 sequence is 14 residues long. V was cut by 4 bases and J by 0 bases, with 8 bases left in between. The CDR3 loop is CASSQDTSGNTIYF. The CDR3 DNA reads TGCGCCAGCAGCCAAGACACCTCTGGAAACACCATATATTTT.

Many counts were recorded for this clonotype. This chain uses TRBV6-2 or TRBV6-3 with TRBJ1-2; D unclear. Trimming removed 5 bases from V and 4 bases from J, with 8 bases in between. The germline gives CDR1 MNHEY, CDR2 SVGEGT. The CDR3 is 12 residues long. The CDR3 protein is CASSVQSYGYTF. The DNA of the CDR3 is TGTGCCAGCAGTGTGCAGTCCTATGGCTACACCTTC.